The clone carrying this TCR beta chain has only one observation. Its matching antigen is unknown. This sample was included in a study of shared clonotypes between healthy human individuals. Some clones are missing from TCRdb's copy, which holds only in-frame ones; the method was immunoSEQ multiplex PCR. The sample holds about 820,000 clones, roughly 92% seen once. CD45RO-negative cells were positively selected for CCR7, leaving out terminally differentiated effector memory CD45RA+ cells. Overall study findings and caveats: Memory subsets generally showed smaller estimated richness than naive subsets did. Clonotypes which were not shared had lower generation probabilities than clonotypes that all four donors shared.

With V trimmed by 6 bases and J by 14 bases, 8 bases remained unmatched. Germline V CDR1 and CDR2: DFQATT, SNEGSKA (reference sequence). The CDR3 has 11 residues. The sample consisted of naive CD8+ T cells sorted from blood. The TCR was taken from a man under 40 in good health. The gene calls are TRBV20-1 and TRBJ2-3, with 10 bases aligning to TRBD1. DNA for the CDR3: TGCAGTGCCCCGGGACAGGGGTTTTTGTATTTT. It is translated as CSAPGQGFLYF.